In this sample, the clone carrying this T cell receptor (beta chain) turned up a few times. Its antigen is currently unknown. Molecular barcoding with unique molecular identifiers was used for the TCRbeta library. TCRdb reprocessed the PCR reads via MiXCR and lists one record per CDR3 protein. The table shows a few hundred thousand distinct CDR3 sequences, with 20% to 30% occurring only once. This entry belongs to a study of T-cell reconstitution after alpha-beta-depleted transplantation in children. Broader study findings: After one year, T-cell counts and TCRbeta diversity mostly came from new T cells.

Sequenced material: PBMCs, taken before TCRalphabeta/CD19-depleted stem cell transplant. The receptor's source is a boy in the first two years of life with Wiskott-Aldrich syndrome, due to receive a stem cell transplant.

The CDR3 DNA follows: TGCAGTGGAATTAGCGGGACGGTTTCCTACGAGCAGTACTTC. Protein: CSGISGTVSYEQYF. The chain couples TRBV20-1 to TRBJ2-7; 8 bases match TRBD2. The ends lost 7 bases at V and 1 base at J; junction bases unmatched: 9. The CDR3 spans 14 residues. Germline CDR1 DFQATT, CDR2 SNEGSKA (reference sequence).